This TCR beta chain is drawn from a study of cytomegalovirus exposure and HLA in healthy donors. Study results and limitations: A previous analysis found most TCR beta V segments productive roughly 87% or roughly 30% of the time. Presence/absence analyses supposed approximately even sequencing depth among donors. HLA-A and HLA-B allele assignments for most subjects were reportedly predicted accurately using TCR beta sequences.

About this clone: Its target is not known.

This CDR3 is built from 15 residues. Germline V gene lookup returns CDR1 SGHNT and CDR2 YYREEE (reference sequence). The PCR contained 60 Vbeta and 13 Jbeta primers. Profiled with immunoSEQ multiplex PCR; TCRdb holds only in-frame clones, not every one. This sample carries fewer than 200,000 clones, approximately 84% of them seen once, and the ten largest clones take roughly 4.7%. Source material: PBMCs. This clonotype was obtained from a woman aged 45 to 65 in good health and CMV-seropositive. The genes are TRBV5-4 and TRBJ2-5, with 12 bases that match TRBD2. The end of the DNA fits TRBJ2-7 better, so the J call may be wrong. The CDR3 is CASRLGTSGSYEQYF. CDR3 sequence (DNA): TGTGCCAGCAGGCTCGGGACTAGCGGGTCCTACGAGCAGTACTTC.